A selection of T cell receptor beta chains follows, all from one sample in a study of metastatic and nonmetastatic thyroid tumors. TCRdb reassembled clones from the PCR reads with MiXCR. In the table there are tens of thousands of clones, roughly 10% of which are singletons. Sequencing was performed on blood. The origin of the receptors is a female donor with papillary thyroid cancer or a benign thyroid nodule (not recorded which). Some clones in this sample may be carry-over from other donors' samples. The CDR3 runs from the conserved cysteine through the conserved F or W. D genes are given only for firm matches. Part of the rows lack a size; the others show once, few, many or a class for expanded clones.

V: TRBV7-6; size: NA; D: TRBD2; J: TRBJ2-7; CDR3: CASSAGLAGDRGEHYF; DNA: TGTGCCAGCAGTGCGGGACTAGCGGGGGACCGGGGCGAGCATTACTTC
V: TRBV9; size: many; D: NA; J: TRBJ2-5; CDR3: CASQRDFEETQYF; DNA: TGTGCCAGCCAGAGGGACTTCGAAGAGACCCAGTACTTC
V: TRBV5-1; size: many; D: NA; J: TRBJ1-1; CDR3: CASSLAPSLAMNTEAFF; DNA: TGCGCCAGCAGCTTGGCTCCTTCCTTGGCTATGAACACTGAAGCTTTCTTT
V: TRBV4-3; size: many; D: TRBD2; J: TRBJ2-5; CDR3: CASSQETSGEETQYF; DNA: TGCGCCAGCAGCCAAGAGACTAGCGGGGAAGAGACCCAGTACTTC
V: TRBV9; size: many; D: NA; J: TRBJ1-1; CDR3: CASSVDGRGPEAFF; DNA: TGTGCCAGCAGCGTAGATGGGCGGGGTCCTGAAGCTTTCTTT
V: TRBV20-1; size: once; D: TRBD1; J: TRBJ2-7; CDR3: CSARHRDRGYYEQYF; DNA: TGCAGTGCTAGGCACCGGGACAGGGGATACTACGAGCAGTACTTC
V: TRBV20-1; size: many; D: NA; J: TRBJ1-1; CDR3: CSARVWGQDTEAFF; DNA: TGCAGTGCTAGAGTATGGGGGCAGGACACTGAAGCTTTCTTT
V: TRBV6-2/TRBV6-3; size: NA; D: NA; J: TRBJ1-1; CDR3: CASLDTVNTEAFF; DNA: TGTGCCAGCCTGGACACGGTGAACACTGAAGCCTTCTTT
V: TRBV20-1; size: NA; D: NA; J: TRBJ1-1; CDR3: CSGKSDRGMNTEAFF; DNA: TGCAGTGGTAAATCCGACCGAGGGATGAACACTGAAGCTTTCTTT
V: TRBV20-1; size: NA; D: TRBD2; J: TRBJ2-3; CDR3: CSAREGSGRSITDTQYF; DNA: TGCAGTGCTAGAGAGGGTAGCGGGAGGAGCATCACAGATACGCAGTATTTT
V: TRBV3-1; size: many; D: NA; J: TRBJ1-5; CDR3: CASSHTLGEPQHF; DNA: TGTGCCAGCAGCCACACTTTAGGGGAGCCCCAGCATTTT
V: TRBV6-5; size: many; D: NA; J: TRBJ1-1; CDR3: CASSYSAGEAFF; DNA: TGTGCCAGCAGTTACTCGGCAGGTGAAGCTTTCTTT
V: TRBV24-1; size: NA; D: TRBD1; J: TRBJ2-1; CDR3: CAASDPGQVNEQFF; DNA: TGTGCCGCCAGTGATCCAGGACAGGTCAATGAGCAGTTCTTC
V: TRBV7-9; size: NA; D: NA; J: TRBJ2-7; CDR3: CASSLAAVWIEQYF; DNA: TGTGCCAGCAGCTTAGCAGCGGTATGGATCGAGCAGTACTTC
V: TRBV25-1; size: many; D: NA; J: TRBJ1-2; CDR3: CASSEWGGNYGYTF; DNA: TGTGCCAGCAGTGAATGGGGGGGAAACTATGGCTACACCTTC
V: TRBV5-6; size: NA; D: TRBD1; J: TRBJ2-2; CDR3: CASSLYGTGGLQSGELFF; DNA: TGTGCCAGCAGCTTGTATGGGACAGGGGGCCTACAGTCCGGGGAGCTGTTTTTT
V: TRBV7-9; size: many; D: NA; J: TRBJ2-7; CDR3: CASSFSESWGEQYF; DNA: TGTGCCAGCAGCTTTTCGGAATCCTGGGGCGAGCAGTACTTC
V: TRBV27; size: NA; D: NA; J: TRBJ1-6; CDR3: CASSFLGGFNSPLHF; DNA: TGTGCCAGCAGTTTCCTTGGGGGATTTAATTCACCCCTCCACTTT
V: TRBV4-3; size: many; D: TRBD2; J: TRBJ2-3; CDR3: CASSQSAGSTDTQYF; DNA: TGCGCCAGCAGCCAGTCAGCGGGAAGCACAGATACGCAGTATTTT
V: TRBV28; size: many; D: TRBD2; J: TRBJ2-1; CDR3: CASRTGTSGLNEQFF; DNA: TGTGCCAGCAGGACCGGGACTAGCGGTCTCAATGAGCAGTTCTTC
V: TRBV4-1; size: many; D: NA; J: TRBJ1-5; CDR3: CASSRQGSGSNQPQHF; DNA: TGCGCCAGCAGCCGTCAAGGATCAGGTAGCAATCAGCCCCAGCATTTT
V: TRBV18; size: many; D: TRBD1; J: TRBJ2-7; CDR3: CASSPNQGVHYEQYF; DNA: TGTGCCAGCTCACCAAATCAGGGGGTCCACTACGAGCAGTACTTC
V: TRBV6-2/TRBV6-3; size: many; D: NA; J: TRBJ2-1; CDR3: CAGSSSGAYNEQFF; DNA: TGTGCCGGATCCAGTAGCGGCGCCTACAATGAGCAGTTCTTC
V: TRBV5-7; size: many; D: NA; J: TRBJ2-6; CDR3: CASSWVGQPSGANVLTF; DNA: TGTGCCAGCAGCTGGGTGGGTCAGCCCTCTGGGGCCAACGTCCTGACTTTC
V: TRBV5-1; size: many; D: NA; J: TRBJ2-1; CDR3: CASSQTRLGQFF; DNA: TGCGCCAGCAGCCAAACCAGGTTGGGGCAGTTCTTC
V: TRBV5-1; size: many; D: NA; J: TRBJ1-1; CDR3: CASMRGAGVATEAFF; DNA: TGCGCCAGCATGAGAGGGGCAGGGGTCGCCACTGAAGCTTTCTTT
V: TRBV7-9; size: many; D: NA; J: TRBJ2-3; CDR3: CASSLDTGATDTQYF; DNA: TGTGCCAGCAGCTTAGATACGGGAGCCACAGATACGCAGTATTTT
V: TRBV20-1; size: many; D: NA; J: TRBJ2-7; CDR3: CSALNSFYSGEQYF; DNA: TGCAGTGCGCTAAACAGCTTCTATAGCGGCGAGCAGTACTTC
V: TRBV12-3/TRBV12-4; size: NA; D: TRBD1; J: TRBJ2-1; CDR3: CASSLAGTGWFF; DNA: TGTGCCAGCAGTTTGGCCGGGACAGGGTGGTTCTTC
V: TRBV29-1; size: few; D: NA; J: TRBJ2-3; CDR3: CSVERENTDTQYF; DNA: TGCAGCGTTGAACGGGAGAACACAGATACGCAGTATTTT
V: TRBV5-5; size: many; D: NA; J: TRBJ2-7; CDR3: CASSLAWGTYEQYF; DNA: TGTGCCAGCAGCTTGGCTTGGGGAACCTACGAGCAGTACTTC
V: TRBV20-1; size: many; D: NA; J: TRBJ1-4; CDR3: CSARDLPGPTNEKLFF; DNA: TGCAGTGCTAGAGATTTACCAGGGCCTACTAATGAAAAACTGTTTTTT
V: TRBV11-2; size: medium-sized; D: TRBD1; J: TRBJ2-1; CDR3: CASSPDRGLWNEQFF; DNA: TGTGCCAGCAGCCCGGACAGGGGGCTGTGGAATGAGCAGTTCTTC
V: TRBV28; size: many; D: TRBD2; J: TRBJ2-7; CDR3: CASSRVGLAGSYEQYF; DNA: TGTGCCAGCAGTCGAGTCGGACTAGCGGGGTCCTACGAGCAGTACTTC
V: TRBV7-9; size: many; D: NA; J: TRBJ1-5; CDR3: CASRRDGGTPQHF; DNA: TGTGCCAGCAGACGGGACGGGGGCACGCCCCAGCATTTT
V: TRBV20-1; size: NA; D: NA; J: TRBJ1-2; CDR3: CSAPGQLGDYGYTF; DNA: TGCAGTGCTCCAGGACAACTTGGGGACTATGGCTACACCTTC
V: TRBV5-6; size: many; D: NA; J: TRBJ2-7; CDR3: CASSSREGWRYEQYF; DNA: TGTGCCAGCAGCTCGAGGGAAGGTTGGCGTTACGAGCAGTACTTC
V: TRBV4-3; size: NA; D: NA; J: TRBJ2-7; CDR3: CASSQWESSYEQYF; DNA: TGCGCCAGCAGCCAGTGGGAGAGCTCCTACGAGCAGTACTTC
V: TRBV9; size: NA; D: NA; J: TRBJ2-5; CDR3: CASSVGPQYTQYF; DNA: TGTGCCAGCAGCGTAGGCCCACAATATACCCAGTACTTC
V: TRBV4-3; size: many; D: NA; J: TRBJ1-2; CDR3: CASRNRGSQAGYTF; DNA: TGCGCCAGCAGAAATCGAGGGAGCCAAGCTGGCTACACCTTC
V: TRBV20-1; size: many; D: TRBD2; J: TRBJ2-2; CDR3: CSARRLAGPGELFF; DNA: TGCAGTGCGCGCCGACTAGCGGGCCCCGGGGAGCTGTTTTTT
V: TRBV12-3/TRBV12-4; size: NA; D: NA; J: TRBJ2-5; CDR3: CASSFGGETQYF; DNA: TGTGCCAGCAGTTTCGGCGGAGAGACCCAGTACTTC
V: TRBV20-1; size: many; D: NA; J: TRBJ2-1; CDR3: CSARDTLAPNEQFF; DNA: TGCAGTGCTAGAGATACACTAGCTCCCAATGAGCAGTTCTTC
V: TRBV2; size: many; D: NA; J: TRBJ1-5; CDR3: CASRAQAHNQPQHF; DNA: TGTGCCAGCAGGGCGCAGGCACACAATCAGCCCCAGCATTTT
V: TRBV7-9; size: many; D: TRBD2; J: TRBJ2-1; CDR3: CASSLAGTSVNNEQFF; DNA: TGTGCCAGCAGCTTAGCAGGGACTAGCGTCAACAATGAGCAGTTCTTC
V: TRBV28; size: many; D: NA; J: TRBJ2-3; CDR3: CASSLSLDTQYF; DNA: TGTGCCAGCAGTTTATCTTTAGATACGCAGTATTTT
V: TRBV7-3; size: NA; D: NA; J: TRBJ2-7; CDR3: CASSQGGQGHEQYF; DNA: TGTGCCAGCAGCCAAGGAGGGCAGGGCCACGAACAGTACTTC
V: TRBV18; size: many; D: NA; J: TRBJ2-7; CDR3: CASSPGEYEQYF; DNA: TGTGCCAGCTCACCGGGGGAATACGAGCAGTACTTC
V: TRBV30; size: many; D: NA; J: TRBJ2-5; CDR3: CAWSVQETQYF; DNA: TGTGCCTGGAGTGTACAGGAGACCCAGTACTTC
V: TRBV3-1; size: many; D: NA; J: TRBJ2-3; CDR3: CASSPTVASYGGTQYF; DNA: TGTGCCAGCAGCCCTACCGTGGCTAGCTATGGCGGCACGCAGTATTTT
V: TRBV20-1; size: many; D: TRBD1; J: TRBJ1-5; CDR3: CSARDLYRGGFAQPQHF; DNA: TGCAGTGCTAGAGATCTTTACCGAGGGGGCTTCGCTCAGCCCCAGCATTTT
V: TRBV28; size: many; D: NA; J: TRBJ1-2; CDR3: CASSSSPGDRGYTF; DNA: TGTGCCAGCAGTTCCTCCCCAGGGGATCGTGGCTACACCTTC
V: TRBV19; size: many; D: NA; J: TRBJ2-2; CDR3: CASSIRGPDTGELFF; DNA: TGTGCCAGTAGTATACGAGGGCCGGACACCGGGGAGCTGTTTTTT
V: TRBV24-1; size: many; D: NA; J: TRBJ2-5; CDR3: CATSDWRAGETQYF; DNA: TGTGCCACCAGTGATTGGCGGGCGGGAGAGACCCAGTACTTC
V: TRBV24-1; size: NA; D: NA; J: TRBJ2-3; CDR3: CASSGRPSLAGSDTQYF; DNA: TGTGCCTCCAGTGGGCGGCCTTCACTAGCCGGATCAGATACGCAGTATTTT